A selection of T cell receptor beta chains follows, all from one sample in a study of T cells in Graves' hyperthyroidism and ophthalmopathy. Using its own MiXCR run on the multiplex PCR reads, TCRdb lists one record per CDR3 protein. The sample includes under 550,000 distinct CDR3 sequences, about an eighth seen only once; the top ten take about 4.9%. The sample taken for sequencing was blood. The receptors were sampled from a woman aged 18-35 years with Graves' hyperthyroidism. CDR3s include the opening cysteine and the closing phenylalanine or tryptophan. Fields, in order: D gene, V gene, J gene, clone size, CDR3 DNA, CDR3 protein. A D gene is named only where the DNA matches it firmly. Rows give clone size only sometimes, using once, few, many, or a class for an expanded clone.

D: TRBD2; V: TRBV11-2; J: TRBJ2-1; size: many; DNA: TGTGCCAGCAGTAGAACTAGCGGGGTAAACAATGAGCAGTTCTTC; CDR3: CASSRTSGVNNEQFF
D: NA; V: TRBV28; J: TRBJ2-6; size: many; DNA: TGTGCCAGCAGTTTGACGACTGGGGCCAACGTCCTGACTTTC; CDR3: CASSLTTGANVLTF
D: TRBD2; V: TRBV12-3/TRBV12-4; J: TRBJ2-2; size: many; DNA: TGTGCCAGCAGATTGGGACTAGCGGCGGAAGGGGAGCTGTTTTTT; CDR3: CASRLGLAAEGELFF
D: NA; V: TRBV6-2/TRBV6-3; J: TRBJ2-7; size: many; DNA: TGTGCCAGCAGAGAACCGGGACAAAACTACGAGCAGTACTTC; CDR3: CASREPGQNYEQYF
D: NA; V: TRBV6-2/TRBV6-3; J: TRBJ2-1; size: many; DNA: TGTGCCAGCAGTTACTCGAAGAAGCAGGGGAGTAATGAGCAGTTCTTC; CDR3: CASSYSKKQGSNEQFF
D: NA; V: TRBV5-8; J: TRBJ1-6; size: NA; DNA: TGTGCCAGCAGCTTGGCCTTAAATTCACCCCTCCACTTT; CDR3: CASSLALNSPLHF
D: TRBD2; V: TRBV28; J: TRBJ2-7; size: many; DNA: TGTGCCAGCAGTTTTTCCGGGAGGGCCCACGAGCAGTACTTC; CDR3: CASSFSGRAHEQYF
D: NA; V: TRBV28; J: TRBJ1-1; size: many; DNA: TGTGCCAGCAGTTTTTCTGGGTATGGAAAGGCTTTCTTT; CDR3: CASSFSGYGKAFF
D: NA; V: TRBV20-1; J: TRBJ1-1; size: many; DNA: TGCAGTGCTAGTTTCACGGGAGCGGGGACTGAAGCTTTCTTT; CDR3: CSASFTGAGTEAFF
D: NA; V: TRBV28; J: TRBJ1-4; size: many; DNA: TGTGCCAGCAGCGGAATCGGACAGAGCCAACCCACTGCCTTGGAAAAACTGTTTTTT; CDR3: CASSGIGQSQPTALEKLFF
D: NA; V: TRBV12-3/TRBV12-4; J: TRBJ1-1; size: many; DNA: TGTGCCAGCACCCCGAGGAGGCGGGGGGCGACTGAAGCTTTCTTT; CDR3: CASTPRRRGATEAFF
D: NA; V: TRBV7-3; J: TRBJ2-7; size: few; DNA: TGTGTCAGCAGCTTAAATGGAGGGTACGAGCAGTACTTC; CDR3: CVSSLNGGYEQYF
D: NA; V: TRBV9; J: TRBJ1-2; size: few; DNA: TGTGCCAGCAGCGTAGAAGCGGTGGGGATACAGGGAACTGGCTACACCTTC; CDR3: CASSVEAVGIQGTGYTF
D: NA; V: TRBV9; J: TRBJ2-1; size: NA; DNA: TGTGCCAGCAGCGTCGGAGCCGACAAAAAGCAGTTCTTC; CDR3: CASSVGADKKQFF
D: NA; V: TRBV28; J: TRBJ2-1; size: NA; DNA: TGTGCCAGCAGAGTACTAGCAAGTGAGCAGTTCTTC; CDR3: CASRVLASEQFF
D: NA; V: TRBV20-1; J: TRBJ2-5; size: many; DNA: TGCAGTGCTCGAGTTGGACACATGCTACAAGAGACCCAGTACTTC; CDR3: CSARVGHMLQETQYF
D: NA; V: TRBV6-4; J: TRBJ2-1; size: NA; DNA: TGTGCCAGCAGTGACCGGGACAACAATGAGCAGTTCTTC; CDR3: CASSDRDNNEQFF
D: NA; V: TRBV6-5; J: TRBJ2-2; size: NA; DNA: TGTGCCAGCAGTTACCCGGCCCAACTAGGGAACACCGGGGAGCTGTTTTTT; CDR3: CASSYPAQLGNTGELFF
D: TRBD2; V: TRBV6-1; J: TRBJ2-7; size: many; DNA: TGTGCCAGCAGACCGCTAGCGGGAGGGCGCGAGCAGTACTTC; CDR3: CASRPLAGGREQYF
D: NA; V: TRBV28; J: TRBJ2-3; size: NA; DNA: TGTGCCAGCAGTTTACCAGGGCGGTCTAGCACAGATACGCAGTATTTT; CDR3: CASSLPGRSSTDTQYF
D: NA; V: TRBV28; J: TRBJ1-1; size: NA; DNA: TGTGCCAGCGGTGGAGCCTCGAACACTGAAGCTTTCTTT; CDR3: CASGGASNTEAFF
D: NA; V: TRBV20-1; J: TRBJ1-1; size: NA; DNA: TGCAGTGCGCCCCGGACAGCGAACACTGAAGCTTTCTTT; CDR3: CSAPRTANTEAFF
D: NA; V: TRBV29-1; J: TRBJ2-3; size: few; DNA: TGCAGCGTGGCACTAGCCACCCTGGGCACAGATACGCAGTATTTT; CDR3: CSVALATLGTDTQYF
D: NA; V: TRBV3-1; J: TRBJ1-1; size: many; DNA: TGTGCCAGCAGCCCTTTCCCCGGTTCGGAAGCTTTCTTT; CDR3: CASSPFPGSEAFF
D: TRBD2; V: TRBV19; J: TRBJ2-7; size: few; DNA: TGTGCCAGTAGTACCCCTGGCGGGAGAGCGCGAGCCGACTCCTACGAGCAGTACTTC; CDR3: CASSTPGGRARADSYEQYF
D: TRBD1; V: TRBV29-1; J: TRBJ2-1; size: many; DNA: TGCAGCGTTGAGGGACAGGGGATAAATGAGCAGTTCTTC; CDR3: CSVEGQGINEQFF
D: NA; V: TRBV7-7; J: TRBJ2-2; size: few; DNA: TGTGTGAGAAGGGCTCGAACCCCCTGGACAGTAAACACCGGGGAGCTGTTTTTT; CDR3: CVRRARTPWTVNTGELFF
D: TRBD2; V: TRBV11-2; J: TRBJ2-2; size: NA; DNA: TGTGCCAGCAGCCGGCGGGAGGATCGAACCGGGGAGCTGTTTTTT; CDR3: CASSRREDRTGELFF
D: TRBD2; V: TRBV27; J: TRBJ2-1; size: many; DNA: TGTGCCAGCAGTCTTTCCCTAACTAGCGGGAGATCCTACAATGAGCAGTTCTTC; CDR3: CASSLSLTSGRSYNEQFF
D: NA; V: TRBV7-7; J: TRBJ2-2; size: once; DNA: TGTGCTAGCAGCTTAGGCCGGCTAGTCGGCACCGGGGAGCTGTTTTTT; CDR3: CASSLGRLVGTGELFF
D: TRBD1; V: TRBV6-1; J: TRBJ2-7; size: many; DNA: TGTGCCAGCAGTGAAATGGGCAGGGGGAAAGGCTACGAGCAGTACTTC; CDR3: CASSEMGRGKGYEQYF
D: NA; V: TRBV4-3; J: TRBJ2-5; size: NA; DNA: TGCGCCAGCAGCCAAGATCACGGGCAGGTCTTACAAGAGACCCAGTACTTC; CDR3: CASSQDHGQVLQETQYF
D: NA; V: TRBV28; J: TRBJ2-3; size: many; DNA: TGTGCCAGCAGTTACCCAGATACGCAGTATTTT; CDR3: CASSYPDTQYF
D: TRBD1; V: TRBV27; J: TRBJ1-2; size: NA; DNA: TGTGCCAGCAGTACCGTGGACAGGGTCTACACCTTC; CDR3: CASSTVDRVYTF
D: TRBD1; V: TRBV7-9; J: TRBJ1-2; size: NA; DNA: TGTGCCAGCAGCTTATTGCCGGGACAGGGCCCCTACACCTTC; CDR3: CASSLLPGQGPYTF